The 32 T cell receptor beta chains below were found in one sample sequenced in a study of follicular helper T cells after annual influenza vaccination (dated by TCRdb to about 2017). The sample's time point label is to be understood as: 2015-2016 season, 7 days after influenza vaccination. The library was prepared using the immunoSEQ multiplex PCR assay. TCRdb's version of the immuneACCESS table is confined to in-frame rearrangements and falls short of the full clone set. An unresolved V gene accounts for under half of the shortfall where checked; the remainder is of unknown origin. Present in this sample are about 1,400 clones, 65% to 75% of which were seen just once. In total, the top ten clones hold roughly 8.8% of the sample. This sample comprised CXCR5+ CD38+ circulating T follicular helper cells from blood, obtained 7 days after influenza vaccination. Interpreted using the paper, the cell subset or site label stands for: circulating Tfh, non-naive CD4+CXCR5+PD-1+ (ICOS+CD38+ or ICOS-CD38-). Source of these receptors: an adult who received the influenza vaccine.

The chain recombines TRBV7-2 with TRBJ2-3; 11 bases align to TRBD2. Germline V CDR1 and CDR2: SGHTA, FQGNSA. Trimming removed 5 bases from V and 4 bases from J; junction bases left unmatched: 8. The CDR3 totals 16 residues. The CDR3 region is CASSLYSGRGADTQYF. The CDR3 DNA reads TGTGCCAGCAGCCTATATAGCGGGAGGGGTGCAGATACGCAGTATTTT.

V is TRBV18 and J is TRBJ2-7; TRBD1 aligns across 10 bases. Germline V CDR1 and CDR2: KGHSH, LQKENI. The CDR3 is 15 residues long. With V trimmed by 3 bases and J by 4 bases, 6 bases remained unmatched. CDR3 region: CASSPGTGALYEQYF. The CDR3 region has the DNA TGTGCCAGCTCACCGGGGACAGGGGCCCTTTACGAGCAGTACTTC.

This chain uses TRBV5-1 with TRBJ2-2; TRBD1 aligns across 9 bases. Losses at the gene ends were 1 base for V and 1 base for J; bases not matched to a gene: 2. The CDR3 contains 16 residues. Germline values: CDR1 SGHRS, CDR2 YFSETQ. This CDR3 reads CASSLRDRENTGELFF. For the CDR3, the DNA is TGCGCCAGCAGCTTGCGGGACAGGGAGAACACCGGGGAGCTGTTTTTT.

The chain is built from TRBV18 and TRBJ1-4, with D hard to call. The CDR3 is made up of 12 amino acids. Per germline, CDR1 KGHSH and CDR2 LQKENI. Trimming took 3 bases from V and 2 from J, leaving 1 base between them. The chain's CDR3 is CASSPTNEKLFF. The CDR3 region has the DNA TGTGCCAGCTCACCGACTAATGAAAAACTGTTTTTT.

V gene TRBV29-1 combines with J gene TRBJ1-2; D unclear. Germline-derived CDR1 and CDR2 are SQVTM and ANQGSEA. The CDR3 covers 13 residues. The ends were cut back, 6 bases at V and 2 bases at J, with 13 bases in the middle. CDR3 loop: CSVAKASNYGYTF. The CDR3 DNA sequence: TGCAGCGTCGCTAAAGCAAGCAACTATGGCTACACCTTC.

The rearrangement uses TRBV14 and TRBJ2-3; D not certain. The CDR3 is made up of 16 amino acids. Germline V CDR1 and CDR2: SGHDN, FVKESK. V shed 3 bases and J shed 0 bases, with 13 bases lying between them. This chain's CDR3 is CASSHRTGPSTDTQYF. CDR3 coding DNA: TGTGCCAGCAGCCATAGAACGGGCCCTAGCACAGATACGCAGTATTTT. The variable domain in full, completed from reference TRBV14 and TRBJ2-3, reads EAGVTQFPSHSVIEKGQTVTLRCDPISGHDNLYWYRRVMGKEIKFLLHFVKESKQDESGMPNNRFLAERTGGTYSTLKVQPAELEDSGVYFCASSHRTGPSTDTQYFGPGTRLTVL.

The CDR3, as DNA: TGTGCCAGCAGCCCTGGAAGGGACTACGAGCAGTACTTC. This translates into CASSPGRDYEQYF. The rearrangement joins TRBV7-3 to TRBJ2-7; no definite D call. This CDR3 region has 13 residues. V lost 5 bases and J lost 3, with 11 bases in between. Germline-derived CDR1 and CDR2 are SGHTA and FQGTGA.

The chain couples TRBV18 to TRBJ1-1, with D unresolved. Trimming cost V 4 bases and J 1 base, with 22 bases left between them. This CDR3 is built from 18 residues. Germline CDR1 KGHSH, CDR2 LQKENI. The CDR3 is CASSRNVRRAGWNTEAFF. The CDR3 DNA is TGTGCCAGCTCACGCAACGTACGGAGGGCAGGATGGAACACTGAAGCTTTCTTT.

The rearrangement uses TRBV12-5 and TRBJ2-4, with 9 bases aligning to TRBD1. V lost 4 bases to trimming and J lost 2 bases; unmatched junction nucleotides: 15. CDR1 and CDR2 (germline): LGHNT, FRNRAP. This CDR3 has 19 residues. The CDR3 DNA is TGTGCTAGTGGTTCCAGCCTCACCGACAGGGGGAGGACCAAAAACATTCAGTACTTC. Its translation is CASGSSLTDRGRTKNIQYF.

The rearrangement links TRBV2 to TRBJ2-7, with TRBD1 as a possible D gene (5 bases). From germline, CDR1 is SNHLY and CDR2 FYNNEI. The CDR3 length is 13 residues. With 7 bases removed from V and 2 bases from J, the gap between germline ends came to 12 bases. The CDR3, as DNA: TGTGCCAGCATTGGGGCACTTACCTACGAGCAGTACTTC. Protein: CASIGALTYEQYF.

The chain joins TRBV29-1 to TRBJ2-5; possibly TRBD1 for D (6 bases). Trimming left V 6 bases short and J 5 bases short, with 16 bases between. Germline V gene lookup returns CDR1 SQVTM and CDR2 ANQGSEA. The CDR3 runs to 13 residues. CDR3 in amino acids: CSVVEGVSETQYF. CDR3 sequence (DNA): TGCAGCGTCGTTGAGGGGGTGTCGGAGACCCAGTACTTC.

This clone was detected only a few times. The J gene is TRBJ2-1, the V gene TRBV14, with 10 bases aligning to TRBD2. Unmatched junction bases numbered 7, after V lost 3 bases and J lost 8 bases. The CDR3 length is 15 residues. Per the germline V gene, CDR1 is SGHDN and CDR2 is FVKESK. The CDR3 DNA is TGTGCCAGCAGCCAGGTTAGCGGGAGGTCGGATGAGCAGTTCTTC. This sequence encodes CASSQVSGRSDEQFF. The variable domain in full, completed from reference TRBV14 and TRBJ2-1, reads EAGVTQFPSHSVIEKGQTVTLRCDPISGHDNLYWYRRVMGKEIKFLLHFVKESKQDESGMPNNRFLAERTGGTYSTLKVQPAELEDSGVYFCASSQVSGRSDEQFFGPGTRLTVL.

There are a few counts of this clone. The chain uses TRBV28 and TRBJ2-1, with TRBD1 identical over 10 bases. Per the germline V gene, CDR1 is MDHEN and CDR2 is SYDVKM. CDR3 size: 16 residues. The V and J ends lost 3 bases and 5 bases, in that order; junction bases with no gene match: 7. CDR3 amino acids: CASSFPLDRGNNEQFF. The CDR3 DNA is TGTGCCAGCAGTTTCCCGCTGGACAGGGGGAACAATGAGCAGTTCTTC.

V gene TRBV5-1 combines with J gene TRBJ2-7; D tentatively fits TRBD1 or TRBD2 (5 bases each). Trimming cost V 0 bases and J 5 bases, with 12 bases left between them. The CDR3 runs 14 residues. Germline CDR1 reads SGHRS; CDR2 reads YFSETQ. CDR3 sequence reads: CASSLVRVGDEQYF. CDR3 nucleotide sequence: TGCGCCAGCAGCTTGGTCCGGGTGGGGGACGAGCAGTACTTC.

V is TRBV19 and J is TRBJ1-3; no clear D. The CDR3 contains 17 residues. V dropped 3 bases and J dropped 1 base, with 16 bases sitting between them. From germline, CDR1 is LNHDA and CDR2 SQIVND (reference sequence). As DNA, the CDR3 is TGTGCCAGTAGTATGGGAGTCTCTCGGCTTTCTGGAAACACCATATATTTT. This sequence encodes CASSMGVSRLSGNTIYF.

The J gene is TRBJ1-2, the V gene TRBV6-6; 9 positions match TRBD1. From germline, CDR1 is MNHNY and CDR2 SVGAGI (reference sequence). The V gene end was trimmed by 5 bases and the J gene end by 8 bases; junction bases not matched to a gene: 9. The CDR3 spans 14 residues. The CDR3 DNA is TGTGCCAGCAGTGACCGGACAGGGGAGTTAGGCTACACCTTC. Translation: CASSDRTGELGYTF.

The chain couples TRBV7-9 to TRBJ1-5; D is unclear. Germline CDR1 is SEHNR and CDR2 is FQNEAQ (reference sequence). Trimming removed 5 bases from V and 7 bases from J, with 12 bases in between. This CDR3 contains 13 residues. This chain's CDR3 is CASSRNLWQPQHF. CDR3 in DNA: TGTGCCAGCAGCCGGAACTTATGGCAGCCCCAGCATTTT. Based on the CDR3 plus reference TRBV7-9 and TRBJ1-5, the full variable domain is DTGVSQNPRHKITKRGQNVTFRCDPISEHNRLYWYRQTLGQGPEFLTYFQNEAQLEKSRLLSDRFSAERPKGSFSTLEIQRTEQGDSAMYLCASSRNLWQPQHFGDGTRLSIL.

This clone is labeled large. CDR3 DNA: TGTGCCTGGACCATAGGGACCTCTGGGGCCAACGTCCTGACTTTC. The encoded protein is CAWTIGTSGANVLTF. The chain carries TRBV30 and TRBJ2-6, with D perhaps matching TRBD1 or TRBD2 (5 bases each). Germline V gene lookup returns CDR1 GTSNPN and CDR2 SVGIG (reference sequence). This CDR3 contains 15 residues. The ends were cut back, 4 bases at V and 0 bases at J, with 10 bases in the middle.

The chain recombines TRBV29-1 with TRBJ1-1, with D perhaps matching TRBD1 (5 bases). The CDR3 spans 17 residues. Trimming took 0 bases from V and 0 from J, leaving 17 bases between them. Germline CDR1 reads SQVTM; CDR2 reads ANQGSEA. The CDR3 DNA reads TGCAGCGTTGAAGATCGGCAGGGAGGGAGGATGAACACTGAAGCTTTCTTT. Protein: CSVEDRQGGRMNTEAFF.

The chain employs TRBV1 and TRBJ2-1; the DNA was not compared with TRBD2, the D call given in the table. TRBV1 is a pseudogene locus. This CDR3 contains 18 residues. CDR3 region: CTSSPSRTSGSTYNEQFF. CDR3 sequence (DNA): TGCACCAGCAGCCCTAGTCGGACTAGCGGGTCGACCTACAATGAGCAGTTCTTC.

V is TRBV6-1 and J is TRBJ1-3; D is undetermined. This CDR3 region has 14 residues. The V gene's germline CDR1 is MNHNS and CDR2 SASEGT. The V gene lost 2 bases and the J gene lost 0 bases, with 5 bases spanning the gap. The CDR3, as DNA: TGTGCCAGCAGTGAATCGCACTCTGGAAACACCATATATTTT. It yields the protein CASSESHSGNTIYF.

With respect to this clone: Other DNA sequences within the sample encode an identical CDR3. CDR3 loop: CASSSNYGYTF. The CDR3 region has the DNA TGTGCCAGCAGTTCAAACTATGGCTACACCTTC. V usage is TRBV28 and J usage is TRBJ1-2, with D hard to call. V lost 4 bases and J 2 bases, leaving 2 bases between the germline ends. The CDR3 spans 11 residues. In germline, CDR1 is MDHEN, CDR2 SYDVKM.

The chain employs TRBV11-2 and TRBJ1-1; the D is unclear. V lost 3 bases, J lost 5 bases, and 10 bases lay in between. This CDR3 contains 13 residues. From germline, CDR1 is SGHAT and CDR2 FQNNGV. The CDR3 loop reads CASSLGVGTEAFF. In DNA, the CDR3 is TGTGCCAGCAGCTTGGGAGTAGGGACTGAAGCTTTCTTT.

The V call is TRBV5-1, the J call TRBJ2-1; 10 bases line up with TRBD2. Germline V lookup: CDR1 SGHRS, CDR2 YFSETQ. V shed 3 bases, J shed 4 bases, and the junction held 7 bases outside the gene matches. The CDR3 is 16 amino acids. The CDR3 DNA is TGCGCCAGCAGCTCCCTAGCGGGAGCTGGTTACAATGAGCAGTTCTTC. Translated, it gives CASSSLAGAGYNEQFF.

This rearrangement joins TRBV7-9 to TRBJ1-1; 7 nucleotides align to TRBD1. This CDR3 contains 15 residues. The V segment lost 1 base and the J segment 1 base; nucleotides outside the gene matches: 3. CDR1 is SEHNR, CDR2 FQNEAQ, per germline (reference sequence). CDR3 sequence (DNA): TGTGCCAGCAGCTTAGGGGGACAGAGGAACACTGAAGCTTTCTTT. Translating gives CASSLGGQRNTEAFF.

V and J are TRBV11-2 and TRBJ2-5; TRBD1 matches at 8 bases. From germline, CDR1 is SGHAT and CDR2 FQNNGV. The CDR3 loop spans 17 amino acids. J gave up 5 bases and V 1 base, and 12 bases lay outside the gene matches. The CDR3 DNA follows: TGTGCCAGCAGCTTAGTGCCGGACAGGGTCGGTCAGGAGACCCAGTACTTC. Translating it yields CASSLVPDRVGQETQYF. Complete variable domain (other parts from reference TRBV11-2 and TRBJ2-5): EAGVAQSPRYKIIEKRQSVAFWCNPISGHATLYWYQQILGQGPKLLIQFQNNGVVDDSQLPKDRFSAERLKGVDSTLKIQPAKLEDSAVYLCASSLVPDRVGQETQYFGPGTRLLVL.

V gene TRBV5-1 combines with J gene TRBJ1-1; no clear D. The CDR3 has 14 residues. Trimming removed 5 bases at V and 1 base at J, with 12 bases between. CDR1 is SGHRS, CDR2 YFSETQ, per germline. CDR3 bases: TGCGCCAGCAGACGTAACGAAAAGAACACTGAAGCTTTCTTT. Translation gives CASRRNEKNTEAFF.

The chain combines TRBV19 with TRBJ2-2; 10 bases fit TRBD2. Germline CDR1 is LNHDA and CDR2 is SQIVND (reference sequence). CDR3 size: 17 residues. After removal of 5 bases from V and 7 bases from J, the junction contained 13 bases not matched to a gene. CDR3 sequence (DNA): TGTGCCAGTAGTTCCTCAGCGGGAGGGCGCCGTATCGGGGAGCTGTTTTTT. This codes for CASSSSAGGRRIGELFF. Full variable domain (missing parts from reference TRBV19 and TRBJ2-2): DGGITQSPKYLFRKEGQNVTLSCEQNLNHDAMYWYRQDPGQGLRLIYYSQIVNDFQKGDIAEGYSVSREKKESFPLTVTSAQKNPTAFYLCASSSSAGGRRIGELFFGEGSRLTVL.

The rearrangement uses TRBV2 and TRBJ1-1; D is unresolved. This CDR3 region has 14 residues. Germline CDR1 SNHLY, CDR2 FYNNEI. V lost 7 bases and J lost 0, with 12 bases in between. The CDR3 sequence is CASTLEAVNTEAFF. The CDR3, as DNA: TGTGCCAGCACCTTGGAAGCAGTGAACACTGAAGCTTTCTTT.

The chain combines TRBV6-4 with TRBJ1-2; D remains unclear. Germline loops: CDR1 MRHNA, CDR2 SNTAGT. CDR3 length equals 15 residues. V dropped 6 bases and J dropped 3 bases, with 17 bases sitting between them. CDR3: CASRAGLGSDYGYTF. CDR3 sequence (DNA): TGTGCCAGCAGGGCCGGATTAGGTTCGGACTATGGCTACACCTTC.

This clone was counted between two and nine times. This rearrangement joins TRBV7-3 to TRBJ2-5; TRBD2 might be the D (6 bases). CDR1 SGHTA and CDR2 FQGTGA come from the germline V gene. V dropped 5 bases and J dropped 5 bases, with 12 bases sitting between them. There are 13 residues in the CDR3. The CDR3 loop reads CASSPSGGETQYF. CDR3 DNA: TGTGCCAGCAGCCCGAGTGGGGGGGAGACCCAGTACTTC.

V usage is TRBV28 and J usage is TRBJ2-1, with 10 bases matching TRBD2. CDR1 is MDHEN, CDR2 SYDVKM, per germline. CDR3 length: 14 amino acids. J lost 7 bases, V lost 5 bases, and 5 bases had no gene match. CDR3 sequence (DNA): TGTGCCAGCAGTGGAGCGGGAGGGACGAATGAGCAGTTCTTC. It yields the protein CASSGAGGTNEQFF.